This T cell receptor (beta chain) came from a study of technical replicates of blood from several donors. Clones were sequenced by immunoSEQ multiplex PCR, and TCRdb holds only the in-frame ones, with some missing. The sample lists around 53,000 clones; around 90% were seen once. V dropped 10 bases and J dropped 0 bases, with 14 bases sitting between them. The CDR3 is 14 residues long. Germline values: CDR1 SNHLY, CDR2 FYNNEI. Input material: PBMCs. The gene calls are TRBV2 and TRBJ2-3; no definite D call. The clonotype originates from a human donor in good health. Some clones in this sample may be carry-over from other donors' samples. In nucleotides, the CDR3 is TGTGCCACGGCCGGCATGACTAGCACAGATACGCAGTATTTT. It yields the protein CATAGMTSTDTQYF.